The clone carrying this T cell receptor (beta chain) was recorded at least ten times. TCRdb processed the PCR reads anew with MiXCR; each CDR3 protein has one entry. In the table there are some 41,000 distinct CDR3 sequences, 24% of which are singletons. The sample originates from a study of molecular identifiers for immune sequencing clone quantification. Study-level information: In replicates, RNA from roughly 18,000 or 92,000 naive CD8 cells was split five ways, four sequenced.

CDR3 size: 14 residues. Trimming stripped 6 bases from V and 0 bases from J, with 12 bases between. This TCR was sampled from a human donor in good health. Some libraries in this study had Jurkat cell RNA spiked in. The sequenced sample consisted of naive CD8+ T cells from blood, with Jurkat cell RNA spiked in. The subset was: FACS-sorted CD8+CD4-CCR7+CD45RA+ naive T cells. This chain uses TRBV12-3 or TRBV12-4 with TRBJ2-7; no firm D call. CDR3 DNA: TGTGCCAGCAGCTTGGACGGGTCCTCCTACGAGCAGTACTTC. Translation gives CASSLDGSSYEQYF.